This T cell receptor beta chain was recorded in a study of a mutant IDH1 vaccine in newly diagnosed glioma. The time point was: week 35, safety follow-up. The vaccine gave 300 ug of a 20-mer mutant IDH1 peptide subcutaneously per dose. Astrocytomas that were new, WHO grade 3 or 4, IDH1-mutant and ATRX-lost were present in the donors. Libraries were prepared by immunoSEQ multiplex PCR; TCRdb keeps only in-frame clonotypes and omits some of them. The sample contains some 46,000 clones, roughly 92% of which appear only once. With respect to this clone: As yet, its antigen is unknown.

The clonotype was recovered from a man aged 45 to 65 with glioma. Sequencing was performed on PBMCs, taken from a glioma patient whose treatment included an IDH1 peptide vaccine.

DNA for the CDR3: TGTGCCAGCTCTCTTAGGGGACCCTCGGGCACTGAAGCTTTCTTT. Translating it yields CASSLRGPSGTEAFF. This chain links TRBV18 with TRBJ1-1, with D perhaps matching TRBD1 (5 bases). The V end lost 6 bases, the J end lost 4 bases, and 18 bases lay between the germline ends. This CDR3 comprises 15 residues. CDR1 is KGHSH, CDR2 LQKENI, per germline.